This T cell receptor beta chain was captured by sequencing in a study of long-term antiretroviral therapy in people with HIV. Across the whole study: It was about a decade before the 2015 immediate-ART recommendation that the earliest samples were taken. The study, taken as a whole, reports: The range of CDR3 lengths in HIV repertoires proved narrower than that found in controls.

A v3.0 immunoSEQ assay was performed at survey level. Assay used: immunoSEQ multiplex PCR; TCRdb lists only in-frame clones, some missing. The profile shows about 23,000 clones, around four fifths of them singletons. None of the participants with HIV were treated outside the United States. The samples comprised roughly 0.9-11 million cryopreserved PBMC ahead of DNA extraction. Of note for this clone: Its antigen is not known.

The V and J ends lost 1 base and 8 bases, in that order; junction bases with no gene match: 7. The CDR3 sequence is 14 residues long. From germline, CDR1 is MGHRA and CDR2 YSYEKL. Sample: unsorted PBMCs, taken 1.6 years after starting antiretroviral therapy. V is TRBV4-1 and J is TRBJ2-7; 8 nucleotides line up with TRBD2. The source is a man aged 40-49 years with HIV. This CDR3 reads CASSQGTSTYKQYF. CDR3 nucleotides: TGCGCCAGCAGCCAAGGGACTAGCACCTATAAGCAGTACTTC.